This TCR beta chain is from a study of cytomegalovirus exposure and HLA in healthy donors. Primers included in the PCR were 60 Vbeta and 13 Jbeta primers. Only in-frame clones appear in the TCRdb table, and some are missing; sequencing was by immunoSEQ multiplex PCR. This table holds 90,000 to 120,000 clones, 77% found once. Notes on the study in general: Cytomegalovirus-associated TCR beta chains were listed, numbering more than 150.

Per germline, CDR1 SGHKS and CDR2 YYEKEE (reference sequence). V dropped 6 bases and J dropped 4; count of bases not matched to a gene: 15. This CDR3 is built from 17 residues. Worth noting for this clone: What it recognizes is unknown.

The rearrangement links TRBV5-5 to TRBJ1-5; TRBD1 aligns across 8 bases. The source is a male donor in good health and CMV-seronegative. What was sequenced was PBMCs. The CDR3 DNA is TGTGCCAGCACACTGAGGGGGGACAGGTTAAAGAATCAGCCCCAGCATTTT. Its translation is CASTLRGDRLKNQPQHF.